This TCR beta chain stems from a study of blood T cell repertoires in COVID-19 (dated by TCRdb to about 2020). In terms of the full investigation: Recovered participants in ImmuneRACE Cohort 3 were defined by two consecutive negative NP/OP PCR tests, clearance by a healthcare professional, or resolution of symptoms. Collaborator samples came from the United States, Italy and Spain and covered acute and convalescent phases of COVID-19. The material from the prospective study consisted of cDNA or gDNA derived from T cells, B-cell-depleted T cells, or PBMCs. Deeply sampled blood TCRbeta repertoires from subjects exposed to, actively infected with, or recovered from COVID-19 were included in the dataset. The repertoires were released in a freely available public database meant as a resource for research on the immune response to SARS-CoV-2. Samples were obtained from the ongoing ImmuneRACE study (first 160 participants) and from about 1,300 subjects provided by 6 global collaborators. A de-identified subject ID, COVID-19 status, age in years and sex were almost always included in the sample metadata. Where available, HLA class I and class II types were obtained from metadata supplied by the sample provider rather than from assay-based typing.

The paper's findings and limits, for the study overall: The amount of clinical and demographic metadata varied by source and participant and was provided uncurated.

The germline V gene supplies CDR1 MNHEY and CDR2 SVGEGT. The CDR3 numbers 14 residues from cysteine through phenylalanine. The CDR3 DNA has 42 bases and is translated from base 1. Deletion took 0 bases off V and 1 base off J, with a span of 5 bases between the germline ends. Participants in the prospective study were aged roughly 18 to 89 years, lived in about two dozen United States geographic areas, and enrolled through a virtual design. To assign participants to cohorts, the prospective study relied on clinical history that participants themselves reported in a screening survey and a study questionnaire. Each participant in the prospective study had whole blood, serum and a nasopharyngeal or oropharyngeal swab collected by mobile phlebotomists. Over an approximately 2-month period, participants in the prospective study had the option of providing additional blood draws and questionnaires. Blood samples from the prospective study were shipped frozen or at room temperature prior to DNA extraction.

TCRbeta CDR3 regions were amplified from genomic DNA using the immunoSEQ Assay, a bias-controlled multiplex PCR. The authors processed their data as follows. Nucleated cell counts per sample were estimated from amplification of reference gene primers within the assay. To quantify the absolute abundance of each unique TCRbeta CDR3 rearrangement, sequence reads were collapsed and filtered. Productive Simpson clonality was computed per sample as the square root of Simpson's diversity index over productive rearrangements. The clones in this table, taken by TCRdb from immuneACCESS, are in-frame only. Not every clone is retained; where verified, under half of the shortfall comes from an unresolved V gene, and the cause of the rest is unknown. Clone size and V and J calls were adopted from that table, with D and trimming inferred from the DNA. A total of 200,000 to 250,000 clones appear in this sample, approximately 87% of them only once. Approximately 3% of the sample goes to the ten largest clones.

With regard to this clone: Its antigen is unknown. Base qualities were left out, and no much larger clone turns up one base away.

The V gene is TRBV6-2 or TRBV6-3 and the J gene is TRBJ2-3, with the D segment identity uncertain. The TCR sequence derives from a woman in her 50s in a cohort exposed to, infected with or recovered from COVID-19 (not recorded which). Sequencing used PBMCs or T cells enriched from blood (not recorded which). The CDR3 loop reads CASSYSAGTDTQYF. DNA sequence: TGTGCCAGCAGTTACTCCGCAGGCACAGATACGCAGTATTTT.